This T cell receptor beta chain was profiled in a study of STAT5B mutations in CD4+ large granular lymphocyte leukemia. Libraries were prepared by immunoSEQ multiplex PCR; TCRdb keeps only in-frame clonotypes and omits some of them. The data contain roughly 40,000 clones, roughly 85% of them singletons. Material for sequencing was CD4+ T cells from blood buffy coats. The receptor's source is a human donor in good health.

The CDR3 sequence is CASSLALAGADTQYF. CDR3 bases: TGCGCCAGCAGCTTGGCCCTAGCGGGAGCTGATACGCAGTATTTT. This sequence joins TRBV5-1 and TRBJ2-3, with 10 positions matching TRBD2. The CDR3 extends over 15 amino acids. Germline values: CDR1 SGHRS, CDR2 YFSETQ. The V and J ends lost 0 bases and 6 bases, in that order; junction bases with no gene match: 4.